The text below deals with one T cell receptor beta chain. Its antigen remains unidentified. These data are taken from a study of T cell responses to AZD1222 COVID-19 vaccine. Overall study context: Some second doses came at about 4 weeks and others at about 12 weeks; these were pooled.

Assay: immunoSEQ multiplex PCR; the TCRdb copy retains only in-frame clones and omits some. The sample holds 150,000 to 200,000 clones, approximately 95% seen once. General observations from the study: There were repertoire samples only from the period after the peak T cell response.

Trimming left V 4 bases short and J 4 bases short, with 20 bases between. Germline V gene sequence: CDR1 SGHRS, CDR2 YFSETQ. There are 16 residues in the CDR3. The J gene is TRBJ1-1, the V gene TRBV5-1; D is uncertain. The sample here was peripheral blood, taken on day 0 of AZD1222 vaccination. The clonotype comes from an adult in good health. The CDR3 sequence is CASSVDGRRVITEAFF. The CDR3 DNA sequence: TGCGCCAGCAGCGTAGATGGCAGAAGGGTAATCACTGAAGCTTTCTTT. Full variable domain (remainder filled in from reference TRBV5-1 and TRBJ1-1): KAGVTQTPRYLIKTRGQQVTLSCSPISGHRSVSWYQQTPGQGLQFLFEYFSETQRNKGNFPGRFSGRQFSNSRSEMNVSTLELGDSALYLCASSVDGRRVITEAFFGQGTRLTVV.